This T cell receptor beta chain was observed in a study of T cell responses to AZD1222 COVID-19 vaccine. Study-level results: Donor demographics were predominantly white British with a female majority; clonal diversity may be underestimated.

Some clones are missing from TCRdb's copy, which holds only in-frame ones; the method was immunoSEQ multiplex PCR. The table lists 120,000 to 150,000 clones, about 89% of them singletons. This clone appeared a few times. What it binds is not known. CDR1 is SEHNR and CDR2 is FQNEAQ in the germline V gene (reference sequence). The V gene lost 7 bases and the J gene lost 2 bases, with 27 bases spanning the gap. The CDR3 is made up of 19 amino acids. Sequenced here: peripheral blood, sampled 28 days after the second AZD1222 dose. The receptor's source is an adult who received the AZD1222 COVID-19 vaccine. The chain combines TRBV7-9 with TRBJ1-5; TRBD1 might be the D (6 bases). The CDR3 DNA reads as TGTGCCAGCAAAATCCGGGGGGCAGGGGCCCCCTATCGCAATCAGCCCCAGCATTTT. It specifies CASKIRGAGAPYRNQPQHF.